This T cell receptor (beta chain) was captured by sequencing in a study of CD8 T cells in ankylosing spondylitis (dated by TCRdb to 2015 to 2018). Study-wide context: The study set out to find disease-linked TCR variants by profiling T cell receptor beta repertoires in ankylosing spondylitis patients and healthy donors. Peripheral blood was sampled, and synovial fluid was also collected from ankylosing spondylitis patients. The full study cohort comprised 20 to 30 ankylosing spondylitis patients and around 100 healthy donors. Study-wide conclusions, independent of this receptor: Some TCR beta motif variants had previously been reported in synovial fluid and blood of reactive arthritis patients, which suggested common disease-initiation mechanisms. The disease-linked clones had a CD8+ phenotype and were found at relatively low frequencies in peripheral blood. A TCR beta motif of 7 or 8 highly homologous amino acid variants appeared characteristic of blood from ankylosing spondylitis patients. The disease-linked clones were reported to be significantly enriched in matched synovial fluid samples from ankylosing spondylitis patients.

The instrument was an Illumina HiSeq 2500. TCR beta libraries were prepared by quantitative 5'-RACE with molecular barcodes. In the original analysis: Disease-linked TCR variants were identified with a new computational method built on a probabilistic model of VDJ rearrangement. The public reads were quality trimmed at Q25 with fastp and then assembled into clones with MiXCR by TCRdb, keeping productive beta chains. CDR3 protein duplicates are merged, each entry listing the most common genes and DNA. The V and J calls, along with clone size, are taken from TCRdb and not from the paper's own processing. In this sample the table shows a few hundred thousand distinct CDR3 sequences, 15% to 20% of which occur a single time. The top ten clones comprise roughly 7.4% of the sample. Spanning cysteine to phenylalanine, the CDR3 consists of 12 amino acids. The only DNA kept is the CDR3, 36 bases in frame from the first base. The junction shows trimming of 3 bases on V and 5 bases on J, and the gene matches do not reach 2 bases of it. CDR1 is given as DFQATT and CDR2 as SNEGSKA, both from the germline V gene (reference sequence).

This clonotype has just a few counts. Its antigen is currently not known. There are no base qualities to consult, and no much larger clone falls within one base. The chain was built from TRBV20-1 and TRBJ2-5, and 8 bases in between align with TRBD2. The receptor was isolated from a male donor with ankylosing spondylitis or in good health (not recorded which). The sample consisted of blood, either unsorted or a sorted T cell fraction (not recorded which). The nucleotide sequence is given as TGCAGTGCTAGCGGGAGGGACGAGACCCAGTACTTC. This translates into CSASGRDETQYF.